This passage covers 2 T cell receptor beta chains from one sample sequenced in a study of cytomegalovirus exposure and HLA in healthy donors. Both 60 Vbeta primers and 13 Jbeta primers went into the PCR. Profiling relied on immunoSEQ multiplex PCR, and the TCRdb table lists in-frame clones only, not all of them. Altogether 95,000 to 150,000 clones are present, about 73% being singletons, with the ten largest covering about 4.4%. The sample taken for sequencing was PBMCs. Source of these receptors: a woman aged 50 to 60 in good health and CMV-seropositive.

The V call is TRBV10-3, the J call TRBJ2-3; D not certain. Germline-derived CDR1 and CDR2 are ENHRY and SYGVKD. V was trimmed by 2 bases and J by 0 bases, leaving 9 bases between them. The CDR3 is 15 residues long. The CDR3 spells CAISETTTSTDTQYF. The CDR3 DNA reads as TGTGCCATCAGTGAGACTACCACTAGCACAGATACGCAGTATTTT.

The chain recombines TRBV6-6 with TRBJ1-4; D is ambiguous. Germline assignment: CDR1 MNHNY and CDR2 SVGAGI (reference sequence). The CDR3 has 13 amino acids. The V and J ends lost 8 bases and 5 bases respectively, with 12 bases between them. CDR3 sequence reads: CASRSGENEKLFF. DNA of the CDR3: TGTGCCAGCCGGAGTGGAGAGAATGAAAAACTGTTTTTT.